The 18 T cell receptor beta chains in this list originate from one sample, sequenced in a study of radiation and T cells in renal cell carcinoma. Repertoires were generated with immunoSEQ multiplex PCR, while TCRdb's copy carries only in-frame clones and drops some. The data hold around 45,000 clones, with around four fifths observed a single time. As for time point: blood 4 weeks post-SBRT, at nephrectomy. The sample's treatment: 15 Gy SBRT to primary tumor, nephrectomy 4 weeks later. This specimen consisted of blood, obtained from a patient whose treatment included radiotherapy and nephrectomy. The receptors come from a woman between 65 and 79 years old with renal cell carcinoma.

The chain has TRBV5-1 and TRBJ2-3; 8 bases are a match to TRBD2. Germline-derived CDR1 and CDR2 are SGHRS and YFSETQ. CDR3 length: 15 amino acids. V gave up 4 bases and J gave up 0 bases; unmatched junction bases: 4. The CDR3 coding sequence is TGCGCCAGCAGCGGGCGGGGGGTAAGCACAGATACGCAGTATTTT. Its protein product is CASSGRGVSTDTQYF.

V usage is TRBV28 and J usage is TRBJ1-2, with D hard to call. This CDR3 is 16 amino acids long. Germline-derived CDR1 and CDR2 are MDHEN and SYDVKM. Trimming took off 3 bases at V and 4 bases at J, with 18 bases between the two ends. This CDR3 reads CASSLGQTQTGYGYTF. CDR3 DNA: TGTGCCAGCAGTTTGGGTCAGACCCAGACCGGCTATGGCTACACCTTC.

The chain combines TRBV4-2 with TRBJ2-7, with D perhaps assigned TRBD1 or TRBD2 (5 bases each). Germline V gives CDR1 LGHNA, CDR2 YNFKEQ. The CDR3 loop spans 15 amino acids. Trimming shortened V by 1 base and J by 1 base, and 11 bases separated the two germline ends. The CDR3 coding sequence is TGTGCCAGCAGCCAAGGCGAGGGGTCTTCCTACGAGCAGTACTTC. Protein product: CASSQGEGSSYEQYF.

The rearrangement uses TRBV11-2 and TRBJ2-2, with D perhaps TRBD2 (6 bases). Germline V gene sequence: CDR1 SGHAT, CDR2 FQNNGV. V dropped 4 bases and J dropped 6 bases, with 18 bases sitting between them. This CDR3 has 16 residues. The CDR3, as DNA: TGTGCCAGCAGCTCCCAGACTAGTAGGGCATCCGGGGAGCTGTTTTTT. Translating it yields CASSSQTSRASGELFF.

V and J are TRBV4-3 and TRBJ1-2; D perhaps matches TRBD1 (5 bases). V lost 0 bases and J 2 bases, leaving 10 bases between the germline ends. There are 15 residues in the CDR3. CDR1 and CDR2 from the germline V gene are LGHNA and YSLEER. The DNA for the CDR3 is TGCGCCAGCAGCCAAGATCACCAGGGAAACTATGGCTACACCTTC. Translated: CASSQDHQGNYGYTF.

This clone was counted at least ten times. V and J are TRBV11-3 and TRBJ2-3; tentatively, D is TRBD1 or TRBD2 (5 bases each). This CDR3 is built from 13 residues. The germline CDR1 and CDR2 sequences are SGHNT and YENEEA. V dropped 4 bases and J dropped 9 bases, with 14 bases sitting between them. In DNA, the CDR3 is TGTGCCAGCAGCTCCCCGCCCGGGGACACGCAGTATTTT. Translation gives CASSSPPGDTQYF.

The sample holds a few counts of this clone. The rearrangement links TRBV7-8 to TRBJ2-2; D possibly matches TRBD1 or TRBD2 (6 bases each). This CDR3 has 15 amino acids. The ends were cut back, 5 bases at V and 7 bases at J, with 17 bases in the middle. Per germline, CDR1 SGHVS and CDR2 FQNEAQ. The CDR3 region has the DNA TGTGCCAGCAGCCCGAAGGGGGGCCTTCTCGGGGAGCTGTTTTTT. Translated, it gives CASSPKGGLLGELFF.

This clone was observed once. The V and J genes are TRBV10-3 and TRBJ2-5; no reliable D call. With the DNA end fitting TRBJ2-7 better, the J assignment may be wrong. CDR1 is ENHRY and CDR2 is SYGVKD in the germline V gene. The CDR3 extends over 15 amino acids. Here the CDR3 DNA reads TGTGCCATCAGTGAATCGGCGATGGGCTCCTACGAGCAGTACTTC. Translating it yields CAISESAMGSYEQYF.

V usage is TRBV2 and J usage is TRBJ2-2; 8 bases match TRBD1. The ends lost 3 bases at V and 10 bases at J; junction bases unmatched: 7. The CDR3 extends over 14 amino acids. The germline gives CDR1 SNHLY, CDR2 FYNNEI. The CDR3 is CASSEGPGGEELFF. CDR3 nucleotide sequence: TGTGCCAGCAGTGAGGGTCCAGGGGGCGAGGAGCTGTTTTTT.

This chain connects TRBV11-2 to TRBJ2-5, with 7 positions matching TRBD2. J gave up 0 bases and V 5 bases, and 3 bases lay outside the gene matches. The CDR3 has 14 residues. The germline V gene encodes CDR1 SGHAT and CDR2 FQNNGV. This CDR3 is CASSGGDYQETQYF. The CDR3 DNA reads as TGTGCCAGCAGCGGGGGGGACTACCAAGAGACCCAGTACTTC.

The chain links TRBV6-5 to TRBJ1-6; 9 bases line up with TRBD1. V lost 2 bases, J lost 10 bases, and 6 bases stayed unmatched. The CDR3 covers 15 residues. The germline CDR1 and CDR2 sequences are MNHEY and SVGAGI. The CDR3 sequence is CASSYVGQGRSPLHF. For the CDR3, the DNA is TGTGCCAGCAGTTACGTCGGACAGGGGCGATCACCCCTCCACTTT.

As DNA, the CDR3 is TGTGCCAGCAGCTCCTCTGCAGGGCCCGAGCAGTACTTC. Protein: CASSSSAGPEQYF. The chain recombines TRBV11-3 with TRBJ2-7, with a weak D call TRBD1 (5 bases). This CDR3 is built from 13 residues. CDR1 SGHNT and CDR2 YENEEA come from the germline V gene. The V and J ends lost 4 bases and 6 bases respectively, with 13 bases between them.

The chain combines TRBV4-1 with TRBJ1-5, with D hard to call. Germline values: CDR1 MGHRA, CDR2 YSYEKL. This CDR3 spans 14 amino acids. Between the trimmed V and J ends, which lost 1 base and 2 bases, there was a span of 6 bases. The CDR3: CASSQGVGNQPQHF. CDR3 sequence (DNA): TGCGCCAGCAGCCAAGGGGTGGGCAATCAGCCCCAGCATTTT.

J is TRBJ1-6 and V is TRBV19; tentative D call: TRBD1 (6 bases). Trimming left V 3 bases short and J 13 bases short, with 19 bases between. The germline V gene encodes CDR1 LNHDA and CDR2 SQIVND (reference sequence). The CDR3 is 15 residues long. The CDR3, as DNA: TGTGCCAGTAGTATGGGCGGGGGCCCTGGAGGGCCCCTCCACTTT. As protein: CASSMGGGPGGPLHF.

J is TRBJ1-3 and V is TRBV6-1, with TRBD1 matching 9 bases. In germline, CDR1 is MNHNS, CDR2 SASEGT. V was clipped by 0 bases and J by 5 bases; unmatched bases: 8. The CDR3 is 17 amino acids. The CDR3 protein is CASSEAPTGGGRNTIYF. The CDR3 DNA reads TGTGCCAGCAGTGAAGCCCCGACAGGGGGGGGAAGAAACACCATATATTTT.

The chain links TRBV6-5 to TRBJ2-2, with 10 bases identical to TRBD1. The CDR3 length is 14 residues. CDR1 is MNHEY and CDR2 is SVGAGI in the germline V gene. The V gene end was trimmed by 10 bases and the J gene end by 5 bases; junction bases not matched to a gene: 7. As DNA, the CDR3 is TGTGCCATCGAGGACAGGGGGTTTACCGGGGAGCTGTTTTTT. It yields the protein CAIEDRGFTGELFF.

The chain is built from TRBV7-8 and TRBJ2-2; 8 bases map to TRBD1. Germline loops: CDR1 SGHVS, CDR2 FQNEAQ. The CDR3 is 17 residues long. J was trimmed by 0 bases and V by 4 bases; bases with no gene match: 7. The CDR3 DNA reads as TGTGCCAGCAGCTCCGTTTCGACAGGGGCGAACACCGGGGAGCTGTTTTTT. It is translated as CASSSVSTGANTGELFF.

Only one count was recorded for this clone. This rearrangement joins TRBV9 to TRBJ2-5; tentatively, D is TRBD1 or TRBD2 (5 bases each). This CDR3 has 15 amino acids. V was cut by 0 bases and J by 2 bases, with 11 bases left in between. Germline loops: CDR1 SGDLS, CDR2 YYNGEE. In nucleotides, the CDR3 is TGTGCCAGCAGCGTAGCTGGATGGGGGCAAGAGACCCAGTACTTC. This encodes CASSVAGWGQETQYF.